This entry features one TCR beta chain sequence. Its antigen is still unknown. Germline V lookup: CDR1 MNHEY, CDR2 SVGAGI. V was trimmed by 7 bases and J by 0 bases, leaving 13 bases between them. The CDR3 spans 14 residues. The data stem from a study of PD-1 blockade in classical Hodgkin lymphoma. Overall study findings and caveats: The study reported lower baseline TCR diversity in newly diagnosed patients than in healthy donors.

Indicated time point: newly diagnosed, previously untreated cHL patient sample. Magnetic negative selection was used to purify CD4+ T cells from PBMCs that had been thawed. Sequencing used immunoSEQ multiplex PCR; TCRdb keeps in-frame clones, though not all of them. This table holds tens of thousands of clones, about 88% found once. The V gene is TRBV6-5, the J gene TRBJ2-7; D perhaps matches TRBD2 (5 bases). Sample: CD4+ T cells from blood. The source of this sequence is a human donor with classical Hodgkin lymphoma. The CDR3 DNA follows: TGTGCCAGCACAAGGACTGCTAGCTCCTACGAGCAGTACTTC. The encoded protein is CASTRTASSYEQYF.